The clone carrying this TCR beta chain has a single count. Germline-derived CDR1 and CDR2 are MNHEY and SMNVEV (reference sequence). This CDR3 is 11 amino acids long. The V end was cut by 6 bases, the J end by 3 bases, with 6 bases between. This sample is drawn from a study of blood T cell repertoires in COVID-19. Study background: Material from acute and convalescent COVID-19 was sourced from the United States, Italy and Spain.

Some clones are missing from TCRdb's copy, which holds only in-frame ones; the method was immunoSEQ multiplex PCR. The data show 120,000 to 150,000 clones, over 75% seen once. The chain couples TRBV27 to TRBJ2-7; TRBD1 is a possible D gene (6 bases). The sequenced sample was peripheral blood. This clonotype originated in a man in his forties or fifties with acute or convalescent COVID-19. In DNA, the CDR3 is TGTGCCAGCAGGGACAGCTACGAGCAGTACTTC. Its protein is CASRDSYEQYF.